These T cell receptor beta chains were read from a single sample in a study of cytomegalovirus exposure and HLA in healthy donors. Measured with immunoSEQ multiplex PCR; TCRdb has only the in-frame clones, and not every one. The sample contains around 70,000 clones, roughly 94% of which appear only once. Sample: PBMCs. The receptors stem from a woman under 30 in good health and CMV-seronegative. CDR3s include the opening cysteine and the closing phenylalanine or tryptophan. A D gene is named only where the DNA matches it firmly. The size of a clone is reported for some rows only, either as once, few or many, or as a class for expanded clones.

V,J,D,size,DNA,CDR3
TRBV7-9,TRBJ2-5,.,.,TGTGCCAGCACCCAGAGGCGGGACTTAAACTTCCAAGAGACCCAGTACTTC,CASTQRRDLNFQETQYF
TRBV5-4,TRBJ1-2,TRBD1,.,TGTGCCAGCAGCAGGGGACAGGGGACGGGGGACTATGGCTACACCTTC,CASSRGQGTGDYGYTF
TRBV28,TRBJ1-1,TRBD1,.,TGTGCCAGCAGTTCAGGGGGCCGGAACACTGAAGCTTTCTTT,CASSSGGRNTEAFF
TRBV18,TRBJ1-3,.,.,TGTGCCAGCTCACCACCGGCCAGGAGAAACACCATATATTTT,CASSPPARRNTIYF
TRBV7-9,TRBJ1-5,.,.,TGTGCCAGCAGCTTAGGAGGTCAGCCCCAGCATTTT,CASSLGGQPQHF
TRBV7-9,TRBJ2-1,TRBD2,.,TGTGCCAGCAGCGGCCTAGCGGGGGGCTACAATGAGCAGTTCTTC,CASSGLAGGYNEQFF
TRBV7-2,TRBJ2-5,TRBD2,.,TGTGCCAGCAGTACTAGCGGGGAGTTTCAAGAGACCCAGTACTTC,CASSTSGEFQETQYF
TRBV9,TRBJ1-6,.,.,TGTGCCAGCAGCGCCCATGGGGGGGTGGAGTCACCCCTCCACTTT,CASSAHGGVESPLHF
TRBV5-1,TRBJ2-3,TRBD2,.,TGCGCCAGCAGCTTGGAGCTAGCGGGACTCACAGATACGCAGTATTTT,CASSLELAGLTDTQYF
TRBV10-3,TRBJ2-3,TRBD2,.,TGTGCCATCAGTGAGTCGAGTAGCGGGGGCCTCACAGATACGCAGTATTTT,CAISESSSGGLTDTQYF
TRBV10-3,TRBJ1-1,TRBD1,.,TGTGCCATCAGTGAATTACTTCCGGGACAGGGGGCGAGGGGAGCTTTCTTT,CAISELLPGQGARGAFF
TRBV11-3,TRBJ2-7,.,.,TGTGCCAGCAGCCCCAGGGGGGCCGCCTCCTACGAGCAGTACTTC,CASSPRGAASYEQYF
TRBV11-2,TRBJ2-7,TRBD1,.,TGTGCCAGCAGCTTAGTGCAGGGGGTGTACGAGCAGTACTTC,CASSLVQGVYEQYF
TRBV5-4,TRBJ2-7,.,.,TGTGCCAGCAGCACCGAGGGGAGGTACGAGCAGTACTTC,CASSTEGRYEQYF
TRBV30,TRBJ2-7,TRBD1,.,TGTGCCTGGAGTGGTGCCGGGACAGGGGAACGCGAGCAGTACTTC,CAWSGAGTGEREQYF
TRBV7-3,TRBJ2-5,.,.,TGTGCCAGCAGCTCCACGGGGGGCGTAGAGACCCAGTACTTC,CASSSTGGVETQYF
TRBV11-3,TRBJ2-1,TRBD1,once,TGTGCCAGCAGCTTAGATCTGGTAGGTGGGGACAGGGTTTGCAATGAGCAGTTCTTC,CASSLDLVGGDRVCNEQFF
TRBV30,TRBJ1-2,.,once,TGTGCCTGGAGTGTGTCGGGAATCTATGGCTACACCTTC,CAWSVSGIYGYTF